The clone carrying this T cell receptor (beta chain) was seen at least ten times. Its target is not known. These data are taken from a study of T cells in Graves' hyperthyroidism and ophthalmopathy. Study-wide points: Among thyroid clonotypes expanded above 0.001, most also appeared in blood.

The CDR3 has 18 residues. The V and J ends lost 5 bases and 0 bases respectively, with 22 bases between them. CDR1 is SGHAT and CDR2 is FQNNGV in the germline V gene. Exclusion of patients followed from uncontrolled infection, other autoimmune disease, pregnancy or lactation. Diagnosis relied on clinical symptoms, serum thyroxine and TRAb, thyroid ultrasound and orbital computed tomography. More than 8.5 ml of fresh peripheral blood supplied the PBMCs. Amplification of TCR beta CDR3 regions was performed using RNA transcripts as template. The study used the HTBI primer set for a first-round RT-PCR of the TCR CDR3. TCRdb analysed the multiplex PCR reads with MiXCR anew, one entry per CDR3 protein. The data show 550,000 to 600,000 distinct CDR3 sequences, more than 13% seen once.

V is TRBV11-2 and J is TRBJ1-1; no definite D call. This TCR was sampled from a young woman with Graves' ophthalmopathy. Sequenced input: blood. The CDR3 spells CASSPPRPAARLNTEAFF. The DNA for the CDR3 is TGTGCCAGCAGCCCGCCTAGGCCGGCGGCCAGATTGAACACTGAAGCTTTCTTT.